A selection of T cell receptor beta chains follows, all from one sample in a study of blood T cells in healthy people across ages. TCRdb fed the 5' RACE reads into MiXCR, producing one record per CDR3 protein. The table lists about 640,000 distinct CDR3 sequences, approximately 30% of them singletons, with about 15% in the top ten. The sequencing sample was made of blood. The source is a woman aged 80 or older in good health. CDR3s include the opening cysteine and the closing phenylalanine or tryptophan. Fields, in order: J gene, D gene, V gene, clone size, CDR3 DNA, CDR3 protein. D genes are given only for firm matches. Expanded clones are given a class, and other clones once, few, many or no size at all.

TRBJ1-1 | - | TRBV19 | - | TGTGCCAGTAGTATAGGCGGAGGGAACACTGAAGCTTTCTTT | CASSIGGGNTEAFF
TRBJ1-2 | TRBD1 | TRBV7-6 | - | TGTGCCAGCAGCCCAGATCAGACAGGGGGCTATGGCTACACCTTC | CASSPDQTGGYGYTF
TRBJ1-3 | TRBD1 | TRBV6-5 | - | TGTGCCAGCAGTTACTCTGACAGGGGCCCTGGAAACACCATATATTTT | CASSYSDRGPGNTIYF
TRBJ2-1 | - | TRBV10-3 | many | TGTGCCATCAGTTTTAATGGGGGTCAAGCGGATAATGAGCAGTTCTTC | CAISFNGGQADNEQFF
TRBJ1-6 | - | TRBV12-3/TRBV12-4 | - | TGTGCCAGCACCCATACTGATCTCTCCTATAATTCACCCCTCCACTTT | CASTHTDLSYNSPLHF
TRBJ2-3 | - | TRBV12-3/TRBV12-4 | many | TGTGCCAGCAGTTTTCGCCGGGGTAGAGGCACAGATACGCAGTATTTT | CASSFRRGRGTDTQYF
TRBJ2-7 | - | TRBV4-1 | many | TGCGCCAGCAGCCAAGAAGAGAACACTTACTACGAGCAGTACTTC | CASSQEENTYYEQYF
TRBJ2-7 | TRBD2 | TRBV7-3 | - | TGTGCCAGCAGCCCGGGACTAGCGGGGGAAGGGGCCCAGTACTTC | CASSPGLAGEGAQYF
TRBJ2-1 | - | TRBV5-1 | many | TGCGCCAGCAGCAGCACAGACGGAGTCTCCTACAATGAGCAGTTCTTC | CASSSTDGVSYNEQFF
TRBJ2-2 | - | TRBV11-2 | once | TGTGCCAGCAGCTTATTCAGGAGAACGGACACCGGGGAGCTGTTTTTT | CASSLFRRTDTGELFF
TRBJ1-1 | TRBD1 | TRBV30 | - | TGTGCCTGGAGTGTATTGGGACAGGGCCGAGTTGGCACTGAAGCTTTCTTT | CAWSVLGQGRVGTEAFF
TRBJ1-5 | TRBD1 | TRBV6-1 | many | TGTGCCAGCAGTGAAGACAGGGGGCGACGGAATCAGCCCCAGCATTTT | CASSEDRGRRNQPQHF
TRBJ2-5 | TRBD1 | TRBV10-3 | many | TGTGCCATCAGGACAGGGGCCCCTCTGGGGGAGCAGTACTTC | CAIRTGAPLGEQYF
TRBJ2-3 | TRBD2 | TRBV12-3/TRBV12-4 | - | TGTGCCAGCAGTTATTCTAGCGGGGGGGTTTCGAAGGCAGATGCGCAGTATTTT | CASSYSSGGVSKADAQYF
TRBJ1-2 | - | TRBV3-1 | - | TGTGCCAGCAGCCAAGATAGTGTGGGCTATGGCTACACCTTC | CASSQDSVGYGYTF
TRBJ2-5 | - | TRBV7-3 | many | TGTGCCAGCAGCTTGGGTCTGGCCGGTGGCGGTACGAAAGAGACCCAGTACTTC | CASSLGLAGGGTKETQYF
TRBJ2-7 | - | TRBV27 | many | TGTGCCAGCAGCCGTTGGGGCAGAGACTTGAACGAGCAGTACTTC | CASSRWGRDLNEQYF
TRBJ2-1 | - | TRBV7-8 | few | TGTGCCAGCAGCTTACGAGGGGGGCAGGGATCGGGGGAGCAGTTCTTC | CASSLRGGQGSGEQFF
TRBJ2-7 | - | TRBV9 | many | TGTGCCAGCAGCGTAGGACGGGACTACGAGCAGTACTTC | CASSVGRDYEQYF
TRBJ2-3 | TRBD2 | TRBV15 | - | TGTGCCACCAGCAGGTCTAGCGGGAGGGTAGATACGCAGTATTTT | CATSRSSGRVDTQYF
TRBJ2-2 | - | TRBV7-2 | few | TGTGCCAGCAGCGCCCGACCAAGGGACACCGGGGAGCTGTTTTTT | CASSARPRDTGELFF
TRBJ1-5 | TRBD1 | TRBV7-9 | few | TGTGCCAGCAGCTTCCACAGGGGCGACAATCAGCCCCAGCATTTT | CASSFHRGDNQPQHF
TRBJ2-2 | TRBD2 | TRBV3-1 | few | TGTGCCAGCAGCGGACGACTAGCGGTCGGGGAGCTGTTTTTT | CASSGRLAVGELFF
TRBJ2-7 | TRBD2 | TRBV29-1 | many | TGCAGCGTCCTAAATCCCTCCGGACTAGCGGGGCTTAAGGAGCAGTACTTC | CSVLNPSGLAGLKEQYF
TRBJ2-7 | TRBD1 | TRBV18 | - | TGTGCCACCGCCGGACAGGGGGATTTATACGAGCAGTACTTC | CATAGQGDLYEQYF
TRBJ2-5 | - | TRBV6-1 | - | TGTGCCAGCAGTGATTCACAGGGAGTGGATGAGCAGTACTTC | CASSDSQGVDEQYF
TRBJ2-5 | TRBD2 | TRBV6-6 | - | TGTGCCAGCAGTTACTCTAGCGGGAGGTTTAACCAAGAGACCCAGTACTTC | CASSYSSGRFNQETQYF
TRBJ2-1 | TRBD2 | TRBV20-1 | - | TGCAGCATCCTAGCGGGCGGCTCCTACAATGAGCAGTTCTTC | CSILAGGSYNEQFF
TRBJ2-3 | TRBD2 | TRBV10-3 | many | TGTGCCATCAGTGGGACTAGCGGGGGGGCAGGAGATACGCAGTATTTT | CAISGTSGGAGDTQYF
TRBJ1-3 | - | TRBV7-9 | - | TGTGCCAGCAGCCGGCTTGGGGGCCTTAGCTCTGGAAACACCATATATTTT | CASSRLGGLSSGNTIYF
TRBJ2-5 | TRBD2 | TRBV7-7 | many | TGTGCCAGCAGCCCAGGTGGCAGCGGGGGGAAAGAGACCCAGTACTTC | CASSPGGSGGKETQYF
TRBJ1-2 | - | TRBV25-1 | many | TGTGCCAGCAGGGGGACGGGTGGCTACACCTTC | CASRGTGGYTF
TRBJ2-3 | TRBD1 | TRBV25-1 | - | TGTGCCAGCAGTACCCGGAGACCTGGGACAGTTTTCACAGATACGCAGTATTTT | CASSTRRPGTVFTDTQYF
TRBJ2-5 | TRBD2 | TRBV20-1 | many | TGCAGTGCTAGGAATAGCGGGACTCCCCAAGAGACCCAGTACTTC | CSARNSGTPQETQYF
TRBJ2-3 | TRBD2 | TRBV20-1 | many | TGCAGTGCCTTGAGACTAGCGGGGGAGTACACAGATACGCAGTATTTT | CSALRLAGEYTDTQYF
TRBJ2-3 | - | TRBV2 | - | TGTGCCAGCAGTGTTGACCTCACAGATACGCAGTATTTT | CASSVDLTDTQYF
TRBJ1-4 | - | TRBV30 | - | TGTGCCTGGACCGGACAGTTAAATGAAAAACTGTTTTTT | CAWTGQLNEKLFF
TRBJ1-2 | - | TRBV6-6 | few | TGTGCCAGCAGTTACGACGTAGGCTATGGCTACACCTTC | CASSYDVGYGYTF
TRBJ2-5 | - | TRBV7-9 | once | TGTGCCAGCAGCCCCTTTGGGGGGACCCAGTACTTC | CASSPFGGTQYF
TRBJ1-5 | TRBD1 | TRBV11-3 | few | TGTGCCAGCAGCCAACCGGGACAGGGTAGCCAGCCCCAGCATTTT | CASSQPGQGSQPQHF
TRBJ2-1 | TRBD1 | TRBV6-5 | - | TGTGCCAGCAGTCCCGGGACAGGGTCCTTTCAGCGGTTCTTC | CASSPGTGSFQRFF
TRBJ2-1 | - | TRBV7-9 | - | TGTGTTCCGGGGCTAGATAACAATGAGCAGTTCTTC | CVPGLDNNEQFF
TRBJ1-2 | - | TRBV2 | many | TGTGCCAGCAGTGAAAACGTTCGGGGCTACACCTTC | CASSENVRGYTF
TRBJ2-4 | TRBD1 | TRBV24-1 | many | TGTGCCACCAGTGACCCGGGACAGTCCAAAAACATTCAGTACTTC | CATSDPGQSKNIQYF
TRBJ1-2 | - | TRBV4-1 | few | TGCGCCAGCAGCCTAATGTCTAGGAAGTGGGGTGGCTACACCTTC | CASSLMSRKWGGYTF
TRBJ1-2 | - | TRBV3-1 | many | TGTGCCAGCAGCCAAGACGGGGGTGCTATCCTTGGCTACACCTTC | CASSQDGGAILGYTF
TRBJ1-5 | - | TRBV29-1 | many | TGCAGCGTTAATAGCGGGTCCGGTCAGCCCCAGCATTTT | CSVNSGSGQPQHF